This T cell receptor (beta chain) was sequenced for a study of Graves' ophthalmopathy and Graves' hyperthyroidism. Study background: The blood sample was drawn at first diagnosis and before any treatment. Findings of the study overall: Clonotypes were expanded in thyroid at above 0.001 frequency, and most also appeared in blood.

CDR1 and CDR2 (germline): SNHLY, FYNNEI. The CDR3 length is 13 residues. V was clipped by 9 bases and J by 9 bases; unmatched bases: 6. RNA transcripts were the template, and TCR beta CDR3 regions were amplified from them. Second-round multiplex PCR came after a first-round RT-PCR that employed HTBI primers. Via MiXCR, TCRdb re-called the multiplex PCR reads, giving one row per CDR3 protein. Of 350,000 to 400,000 distinct CDR3 sequences in the sample, 15% to 19% are singletons; the top ten hold around 7%. This clonotype was observed many times. Its antigen remains unknown. Hyperthyroidism was classified as stable if no ophthalmopathy occurred within 18 months of follow-up. Out of around 9.4 ml of fresh peripheral blood, PBMCs were obtained.

Material: peripheral blood. The sequence was collected from a young woman with stable Graves' hyperthyroidism. This sequence joins TRBV2 and TRBJ1-6, with 9 bases identical to TRBD1. In DNA form, the CDR3 reads TGTGCCAGTAAGGGACAGGGAATTTCACCCCTCCACTTT. Residues: CASKGQGISPLHF.